Following are 4 T cell receptor beta chains from one sample sequenced in a study of cytomegalovirus exposure and HLA in healthy donors. The PCR was carried out with 60 Vbeta primers and 13 Jbeta primers. Here immunoSEQ multiplex PCR was the method, and the copy in TCRdb shows in-frame clones only, minus some. The table shows approximately 180,000 clones, with 70% to 90% occurring only once. The source material was PBMCs. These receptors all stem from a girl aged 5-17 years in good health and CMV-seropositive.

The chain uses TRBV19 and TRBJ1-1; D gene uncertain. V was trimmed by 5 bases and J by 0 bases, leaving 7 bases between them. Looked up from germline, CDR1 is LNHDA and CDR2 is SQIVND (reference sequence). The CDR3 is 13 amino acids. For the CDR3, the DNA is TGTGCCAGTAGTTTAAGCATGAACACTGAAGCTTTCTTT. The encoded protein is CASSLSMNTEAFF.

The rearrangement joins TRBV18 to TRBJ1-1; unclear D gene. CDR1 and CDR2 (germline): KGHSH, LQKENI. The CDR3 consists of 15 residues. The V and J ends lost 3 bases and 1 base respectively, with 12 bases between them. CDR3 DNA sequence: TGTGCCAGCTCACCCTCGAGGCAGAGGAACACTGAAGCTTTCTTT. It codes for CASSPSRQRNTEAFF.

The CDR3 loop reads CASSYNGLFYGYTF. CDR3 DNA: TGTGCCAGCAGTTACAACGGACTGTTTTATGGCTACACCTTC. The chain couples TRBV6-5 to TRBJ1-2; no clear D. The germline CDR1 and CDR2 sequences are MNHEY and SVGAGI. The CDR3 extends over 14 amino acids. The V and J ends lost 2 bases and 5 bases respectively, with 12 bases between them.

The CDR3 sequence: CASSLDLGRPVSYEQYF. CDR3 nucleotide sequence: TGTGCCAGCAGCTTAGATTTGGGCAGGCCCGTCTCCTACGAGCAGTACTTC. The J gene is TRBJ2-7, the V gene TRBV11-2; D call uncertain. Germline assignment: CDR1 SGHAT and CDR2 FQNNGV. The CDR3 consists of 17 residues. V was shortened by 0 bases and J by 0 bases, with 15 bases between the two germline ends.